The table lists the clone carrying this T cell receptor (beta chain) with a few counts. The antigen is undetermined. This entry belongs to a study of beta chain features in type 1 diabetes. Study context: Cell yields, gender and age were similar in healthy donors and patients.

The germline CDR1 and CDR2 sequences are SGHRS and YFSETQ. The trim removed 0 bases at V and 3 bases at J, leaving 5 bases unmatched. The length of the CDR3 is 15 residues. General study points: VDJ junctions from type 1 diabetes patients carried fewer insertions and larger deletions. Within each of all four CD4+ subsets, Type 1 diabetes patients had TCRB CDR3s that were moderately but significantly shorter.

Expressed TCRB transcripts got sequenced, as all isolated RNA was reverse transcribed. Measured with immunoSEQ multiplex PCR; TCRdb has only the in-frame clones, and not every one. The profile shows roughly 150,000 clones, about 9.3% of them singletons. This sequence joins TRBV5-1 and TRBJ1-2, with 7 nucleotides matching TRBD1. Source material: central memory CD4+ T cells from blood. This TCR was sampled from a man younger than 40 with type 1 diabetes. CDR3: CASSLGGQVDYGYTF. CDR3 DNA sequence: TGCGCCAGCAGCTTGGGAGGACAGGTGGACTATGGCTACACCTTC.